The clone carrying this T cell receptor (beta chain) was detected only a few times. Its target is not known. This record comes from a study of Graves' ophthalmopathy and Graves' hyperthyroidism. General study findings and limits: Also, most clonotypes expanded in the thyroid above 0.001 frequency appeared in blood. A model built from 13 signatures distinguished ophthalmopathy from stable hyperthyroidism with about 86% sensitivity and 81.08% specificity.

Ophthalmopathy cases showed moderate-to-severe activity, scoring CAS ≥3 and NOSPECS ≥4, with duration under 3 months. Sampling over 7.5 ml of fresh peripheral blood provided the PBMCs. Germline-derived CDR1 and CDR2 are SEHNR and FQNEAQ (reference sequence). The V gene lost 5 bases and the J gene lost 2 bases, with 12 bases spanning the gap. The CDR3 totals 15 residues. TCR beta CDR3 amplification used RNA transcripts. The library came from an HTBI-primed first-round RT-PCR and a second-round multiplex PCR. TCRdb re-derived calls from the multiplex PCR reads in MiXCR, one entry per CDR3 protein. The sample shows hundreds of thousands of distinct CDR3 sequences, around 45% of them seen only once.

This TCR was sampled from an adult man with Graves' ophthalmopathy. This sequence joins TRBV7-9 and TRBJ1-4; no clear D gene. Source material: peripheral blood. Here the CDR3 DNA reads TGTGCCAGCAGCGGTCAGCCTTTGACTAATGAAAAACTGTTTTTT. It codes for CASSGQPLTNEKLFF.